This entry lists 10 T cell receptor beta chains sequenced from one sample in a study of identical twins. TCRdb analysed the 5' RACE reads with MiXCR anew, one entry per CDR3 protein. The table has fewer than 250,000 distinct CDR3 sequences, roughly 7.5% seen once; the top ten hold about 1.8%. The same data also went into a second study, on yellow fever vaccine responses in identical twins.

Sequenced sample: memory (CD45RO+) T cells sorted from blood. These receptors originate from a woman under 30 in good health.

Ten or more counts support this clonotype. The chain employs TRBV29-1 and TRBJ2-4, with D possibly matching TRBD1 (6 bases). The CDR3 consists of 13 residues. Germline values: CDR1 SQVTM, CDR2 ANQGSEA. The germline V and J ends were trimmed by 4 bases and 3 bases, with 10 bases remaining between them. The CDR3 region has the DNA TGCAGCGTTGGGGGGCAGGTCAAAAACATTCAGTACTTC. This translates into CSVGGQVKNIQYF.

The chain employs TRBV28 and TRBJ1-1, with TRBD1 matching over 11 bases. The trim removed 5 bases at V and 5 bases at J, leaving 7 bases unmatched. The CDR3 consists of 15 residues. Germline V gives CDR1 MDHEN, CDR2 SYDVKM. The CDR3 nucleotides read TGTGCCAGCAGTGCGACCGGGACAGGGGGTACTGAAGCTTTCTTT. Residues: CASSATGTGGTEAFF.

This rearrangement joins TRBV9 to TRBJ1-5, with 8 bases fitting TRBD1. The germline CDR1 and CDR2 sequences are SGDLS and YYNGEE. The ends lost 3 bases at V and 2 bases at J; junction bases unmatched: 16. The CDR3 contains 19 residues. The CDR3 region is CASSADKDRAQLRNQPQHF. CDR3 bases: TGTGCCAGCAGCGCCGATAAGGACAGGGCTCAACTTCGCAATCAGCCCCAGCATTTT.

This clonotype was found many times. CDR3 sequence: CASSLQAVYNEQFF. The DNA of the CDR3 is TGCGCCAGCAGCTTGCAAGCGGTCTACAATGAGCAGTTCTTC. This chain uses TRBV4-1 with TRBJ2-1; weak D call: TRBD2 (5 bases). The germline V and J ends were trimmed by 5 bases and 3 bases, with 11 bases remaining between them. The CDR3 length is 14 residues. CDR1 MGHRA and CDR2 YSYEKL come from the germline V gene.

At least ten counts were recorded for this clonotype. The genes are TRBV9 and TRBJ2-3, with D unclear. Trimming removed 3 bases from V and 7 bases from J, with 12 bases in between. The CDR3 has 13 amino acids. Germline CDR1 SGDLS, CDR2 YYNGEE. The CDR3 here is CASSADGVYTQYF. As DNA, the CDR3 is TGTGCCAGCAGCGCCGATGGGGTCTATACGCAGTATTTT.

This clonotype has a count of ten or more. The chain links TRBV28 to TRBJ2-5; 8 nucleotides align to TRBD2. Per the germline V gene, CDR1 is MDHEN and CDR2 is SYDVKM. V lost 3 bases, J lost 2 bases, and 11 bases stayed unmatched. There are 17 residues in the CDR3. The CDR3 nucleotides are TGTGCCAGCAGTTTCTTCCGGCGGGAGGAAAGACAAGAGACCCAGTACTTC. As protein: CASSFFRREERQETQYF. The entire variable domain, with the rest obtained from reference TRBV28 and TRBJ2-5, is as follows: DVKVTQSSRYLVKRTGEKVFLECVQDMDHENMFWYRQDPGLGLRLIYFSYDVKMKEKGDIPEGYSVSREKKERFSLILESASTNQTSMYLCASSFFRREERQETQYFGPGTRLLVL.

In DNA, the CDR3 is TGTGCCAGCTCACCCCTCGGGGTCGCGAACACCGGGGAGCTGTTTTTT. It specifies CASSPLGVANTGELFF. The rearrangement links TRBV18 to TRBJ2-2; the D gene is possibly TRBD2 (5 bases). The V gene lost 3 bases and the J gene lost 0 bases, with 11 bases spanning the gap. The germline CDR1 and CDR2 sequences are KGHSH and LQKENI. CDR3 length: 16 residues.

The chain links TRBV5-1 to TRBJ2-3; the D gene is possibly TRBD2 (6 bases). Between the trimmed V and J ends, which lost 0 bases and 2 bases, there was a span of 10 bases. The CDR3 length is 15 residues. The germline V gene encodes CDR1 SGHRS and CDR2 YFSETQ. The CDR3 DNA reads as TGCGCCAGCAGCTTGGTCCTAGCGAACACAGATACGCAGTATTTT. It yields the protein CASSLVLANTDTQYF.

V is TRBV7-6 and J is TRBJ2-6; tentative D call: TRBD1 (6 bases). The CDR3 length is 17 residues. V was cut by 4 bases and J by 3 bases, with 16 bases left in between. From germline, CDR1 is SGHVS and CDR2 FNYEAQ. The CDR3 bases are TGTGCCAGCAGCTCGTCGGGACATCTCTTTGGGGCCAACGTCCTGACTTTC. Translation gives CASSSSGHLFGANVLTF.

This clonotype was picked up a small number of times. The CDR3 is CAISEGVGANVLTF. DNA for the CDR3: TGTGCCATCAGTGAGGGGGTGGGGGCCAACGTCCTGACTTTC. This chain uses TRBV10-3 with TRBJ2-6; D gene unclear. Trimming removed 2 bases at V and 4 bases at J, with 6 bases between. Germline V gene sequence: CDR1 ENHRY, CDR2 SYGVKD. The CDR3 covers 14 residues.